This TCR beta chain was found in a study of response to subunit inactivated influenza vaccine. TCRdb independently ran MiXCR on the RT-PCR reads; one entry per CDR3 protein. The sample lists about 540,000 distinct CDR3 sequences; 20% to 25% were seen once. V was clipped by 2 bases and J by 0 bases, with 11 bases between them. CDR1 is SGHDT, CDR2 YYEEEE, per germline. CDR3 length: 16 residues. This same sample was also taken into another study, of T cells expressing NK-cell markers. As that study records: Libraries used 5'RACE template switching adding universal primer site and UMIs. Sequencing of TCR beta repertoires drew on sorted CD3+CD56+NKG2C+, CD3+CD56+NKG2C- and CD3+CD56-NKG2C+ T cells.

The sample consisted of CD4+ T cells sorted from PBMCs, taken approximately 13 days after vaccination. The TCR was taken from a man in his forties or fifties who received an inactivated influenza vaccine. The V call is TRBV5-6, the J call TRBJ1-4, with D possibly TRBD1 on 6 matching bases. In DNA, the CDR3 is TGTGCCAGCAGCTTCACGACAGGAGCAACTAATGAAAAACTGTTTTTT. This encodes CASSFTTGATNEKLFF.